This TCR beta chain was sequenced for a study of blood T cell repertoires in COVID-19. This CDR3 contains 15 residues. Trimming took 5 bases from V and 1 from J, leaving 15 bases between them. The germline V gene encodes CDR1 SEHNR and CDR2 FQNEAQ (reference sequence). This table comes from immunoSEQ multiplex PCR, and its TCRdb copy is limited to in-frame clones, with some not included. The sample has a few hundred thousand clones; 88% are singletons. Material for sequencing was peripheral blood. The TCR was taken from a woman in her forties who had recovered from COVID-19. The chain recombines TRBV7-9 with TRBJ2-7; D may be TRBD1 or TRBD2 (7 bases each). CDR3 loop: CASSIGGGSSYEQYF. For the CDR3, the DNA is TGTGCCAGCAGCATAGGGGGCGGGAGTTCCTACGAGCAGTACTTC.